This T cell receptor (beta chain) stems from a study of blood T cell repertoires in COVID-19 (dated by TCRdb to 2019 to 2021). For the wider study: Samples from collaborators originated in the United States, Italy and Spain and spanned both the acute and convalescent phases of COVID-19. The prospective study material was composed of cDNA or gDNA derived from T cells, B-cell-depleted T cells, or PBMCs. The dataset comprised deeply sampled blood TCRbeta repertoires from subjects exposed to, actively infected with, or recovered from COVID-19. The repertoires were released in a freely available public database intended as a resource for research on the immune response to SARS-CoV-2. Samples were obtained from the ongoing ImmuneRACE study (first 160 participants) and from about 1,300 subjects provided by 6 global collaborators. A de-identified subject ID, COVID-19 status, age in years and sex were almost always included in the sample metadata. HLA class I and class II types, where available, came from metadata supplied by the sample provider rather than from assay-based typing.

Study-level results and caveats: The amount of clinical and demographic metadata varied by source and participant and was provided uncurated.

Note on this clone: There is no known antigen for this receptor. Nothing much larger sits one base from this clone, and base qualities are not available.

One collaborating source in Seattle enrolled patients while the patients were actively infected and followed the patients over time throughout the course of disease. Whole blood was collected in K2EDTA tubes by collaborating institutions according to the institutions' own protocols. Collaborator samples were shipped for TCRbeta analysis as frozen whole blood, isolated PBMCs, or DNA extracted from either sample type. The immunoSEQ Assay, a bias-controlled multiplex PCR, was used to amplify TCRbeta CDR3 regions from genomic DNA. As for the original processing: Within the assay, amplification of reference gene primers was used to estimate how many nucleated cells each sample contained. To quantify the absolute abundance of each unique TCRbeta CDR3 rearrangement, sequence reads were collapsed and filtered. For each sample, productive Simpson clonality was calculated as the square root of Simpson's diversity index over productive rearrangements. In its TCRdb copy, this immuneACCESS table keeps in-frame sequences only and misses some clones. Where compared with another copy, unresolved V genes explain less than half of these, and the others have no known cause. V and J calls plus clone size are reproduced from that table; the DNA served to infer D and trimming. A total of roughly 440,000 clones appear in this sample, 88% of them only once. Around 12% of the sample lies in the top ten.

For CDR1 and CDR2, the germline V gene lists SGHVS and FQNEAQ. The CDR3 goes from the cysteine to the phenylalanine over 14 residues. The DNA shown is the 42-base CDR3, in frame from base 1. V drops 5 bases and J drops 10 bases, leaving 18 bases in between. The sample taken for sequencing was peripheral blood. The sequence came from a woman between 45 and 65 years old with COVID-19, enrolled during active disease. The sequence links TRBV7-8 to TRBJ2-1, and possibly TRBD1, on 6 matching bases. The CDR3 region has the sequence CASSPWTVGWEQFF. The sequenced DNA is TGTGCCAGCAGCCCCTGGACAGTAGGATGGGAGCAGTTCTTC. With all but the CDR3 taken from the reference TRBV7-8 and TRBJ2-1 genes, the full variable domain is: GAGVSQSPRYKVAKRGQDVALRCDPISGHVSLFWYQQALGQGPEFLTYFQNEAQLDKSGLPSDRFFAERPEGSVSTLKIQRTQQEDSAVYLCASSPWTVGWEQFFGPGTRLTVL.